This T cell receptor (beta chain) is drawn from a study of T cells after yellow fever vaccination. Study-wide results and limits: When the response was secondary, it was weaker but reached its peak faster, day 5 versus 15. Abundant clonotypes (contaminants from the bulk population) could be present in FACS-sorted repertoires.

This clonotype appeared many times. The antigen remains unidentified. The germline CDR1 and CDR2 sequences are SGDLS and YYNGEE. Trimming took off 4 bases at V and 3 bases at J, with 16 bases between the two ends. The CDR3 is 16 amino acids. TCRdb reprocessed the 5' RACE reads via MiXCR and lists one record per CDR3 protein. The repertoire holds about 320,000 distinct CDR3 sequences, with roughly 4.3% as singletons. The chain links TRBV9 to TRBJ2-2; D unclear. Sequencing used PBMCs, obtained 15 days after the yellow fever booster vaccination. The receptor was isolated from a man younger than 35 who received the YFV17D yellow fever vaccine. Here the CDR3 reads CASSPWSGPDTGELFF. As DNA, the CDR3 is TGTGCCAGCAGCCCCTGGTCGGGCCCGGACACCGGGGAGCTGTTTTTT.